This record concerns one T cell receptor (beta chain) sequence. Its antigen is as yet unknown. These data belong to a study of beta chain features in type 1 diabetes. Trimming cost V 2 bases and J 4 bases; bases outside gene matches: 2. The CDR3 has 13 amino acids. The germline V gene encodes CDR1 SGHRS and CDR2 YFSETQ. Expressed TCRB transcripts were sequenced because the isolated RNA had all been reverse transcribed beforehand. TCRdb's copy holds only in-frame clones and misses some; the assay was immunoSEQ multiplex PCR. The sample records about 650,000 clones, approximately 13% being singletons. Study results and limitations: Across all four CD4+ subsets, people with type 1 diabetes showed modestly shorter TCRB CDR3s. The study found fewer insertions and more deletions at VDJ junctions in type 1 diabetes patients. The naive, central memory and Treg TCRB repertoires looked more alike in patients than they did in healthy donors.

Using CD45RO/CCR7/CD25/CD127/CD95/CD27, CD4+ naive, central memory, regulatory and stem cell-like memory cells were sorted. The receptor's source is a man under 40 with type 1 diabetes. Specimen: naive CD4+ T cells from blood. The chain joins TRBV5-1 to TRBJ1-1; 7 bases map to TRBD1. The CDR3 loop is CASSFTGATEAFF. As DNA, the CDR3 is TGCGCCAGCAGCTTCACAGGGGCCACTGAAGCTTTCTTT.